A single T cell receptor (beta chain) is shown here with its context. Its antigen is currently unknown. This sample is drawn from a study of shared clonotypes between healthy human individuals. Study conclusions and caveats: It was expected that sequencing depth would affect clonotype sharing among donors.

Assay runs were performed at deep level. Produced via immunoSEQ multiplex PCR; TCRdb's table is partial and in-frame only. Seen here are hundreds of thousands of clones, about 96% observed once, and the top ten hold 0.057%. This clonotype was sampled from a woman aged 25-40 years in good health. Sequencing was done on a sample of naive CD4+ T cells sorted from blood. Regarding subset: CD45RA+ positively selected.

CDR3 sequence (DNA): TGTGCCACCAGAGGACTAGCGGGAGGTTCGTTTAGGGCAGATACGCAGTATTTT. It yields the protein CATRGLAGGSFRADTQYF. The chain recombines TRBV19 with TRBJ2-3, with 14 bases matching TRBD2. J lost 4 bases, V lost 10 bases, and 16 bases had no gene match. The CDR3 consists of 18 residues. Germline V gives CDR1 LNHDA, CDR2 SQIVND (reference sequence).